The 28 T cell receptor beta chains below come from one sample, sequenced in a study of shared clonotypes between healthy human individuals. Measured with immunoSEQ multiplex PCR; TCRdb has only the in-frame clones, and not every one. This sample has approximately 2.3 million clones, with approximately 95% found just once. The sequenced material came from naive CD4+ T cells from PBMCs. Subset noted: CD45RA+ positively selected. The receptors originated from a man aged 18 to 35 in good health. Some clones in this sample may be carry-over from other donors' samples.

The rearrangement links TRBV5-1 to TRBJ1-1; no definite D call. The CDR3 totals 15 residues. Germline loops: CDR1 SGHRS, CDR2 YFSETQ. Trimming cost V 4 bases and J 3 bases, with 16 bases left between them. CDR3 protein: CASSPLGDFDTEAFF. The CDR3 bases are TGCGCCAGCAGCCCCCTCGGGGATTTTGACACTGAAGCTTTCTTT.

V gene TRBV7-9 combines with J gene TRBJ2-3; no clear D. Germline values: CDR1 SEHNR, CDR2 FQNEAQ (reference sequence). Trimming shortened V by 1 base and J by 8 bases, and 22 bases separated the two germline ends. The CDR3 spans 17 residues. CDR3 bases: TGTGCCAGCAGCTTAGAGGCTGGGCCGGGCCGAGCTGTTACGCAGTATTTT. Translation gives CASSLEAGPGRAVTQYF.

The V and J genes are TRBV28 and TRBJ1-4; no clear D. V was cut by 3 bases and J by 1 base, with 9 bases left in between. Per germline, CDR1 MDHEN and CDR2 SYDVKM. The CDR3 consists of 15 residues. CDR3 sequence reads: CASSFMRVTNEKLFF. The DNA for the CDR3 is TGTGCCAGCAGTTTTATGAGGGTAACTAATGAAAAACTGTTTTTT.

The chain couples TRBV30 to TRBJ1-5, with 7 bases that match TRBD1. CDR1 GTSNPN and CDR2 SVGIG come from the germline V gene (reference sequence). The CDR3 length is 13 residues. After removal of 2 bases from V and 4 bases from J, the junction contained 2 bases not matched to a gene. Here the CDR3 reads CAWSQGQNQPQHF. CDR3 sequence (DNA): TGTGCCTGGAGTCAGGGACAGAATCAGCCCCAGCATTTT.

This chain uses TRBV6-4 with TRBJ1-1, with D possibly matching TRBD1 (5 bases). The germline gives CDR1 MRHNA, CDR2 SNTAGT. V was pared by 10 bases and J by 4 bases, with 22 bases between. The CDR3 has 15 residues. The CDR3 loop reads CAKIRIQGKGTEAFF. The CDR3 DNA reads TGTGCCAAAATCAGAATTCAGGGTAAAGGCACTGAAGCTTTCTTT.

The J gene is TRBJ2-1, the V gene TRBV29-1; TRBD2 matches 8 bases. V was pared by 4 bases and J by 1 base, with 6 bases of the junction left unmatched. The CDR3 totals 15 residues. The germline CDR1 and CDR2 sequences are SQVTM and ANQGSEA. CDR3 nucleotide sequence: TGCAGCGTTGTCGGGGGGGCTGTATCCTACAATGAGCAGTTCTTC. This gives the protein CSVVGGAVSYNEQFF.

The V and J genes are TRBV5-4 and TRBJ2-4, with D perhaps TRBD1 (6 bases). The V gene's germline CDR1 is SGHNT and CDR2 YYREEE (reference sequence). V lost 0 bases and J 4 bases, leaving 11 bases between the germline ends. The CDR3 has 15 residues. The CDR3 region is CASSLAATGKNIQYF. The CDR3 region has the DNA TGTGCCAGCAGCTTGGCTGCGACAGGAAAAAACATTCAGTACTTC.

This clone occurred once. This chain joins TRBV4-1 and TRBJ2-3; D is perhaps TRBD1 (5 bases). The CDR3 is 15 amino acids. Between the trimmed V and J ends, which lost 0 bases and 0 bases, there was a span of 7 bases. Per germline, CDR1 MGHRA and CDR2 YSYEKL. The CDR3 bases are TGCGCCAGCAGCCAAGATAGGACAAGCACAGATACGCAGTATTTT. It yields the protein CASSQDRTSTDTQYF.

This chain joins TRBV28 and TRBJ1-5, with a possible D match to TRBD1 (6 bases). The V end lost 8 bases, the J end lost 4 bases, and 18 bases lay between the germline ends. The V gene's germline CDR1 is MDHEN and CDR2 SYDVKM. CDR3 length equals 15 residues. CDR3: CASFGGSTKNQPQHF. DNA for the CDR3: TGTGCCAGCTTCGGGGGCAGTACTAAAAATCAGCCCCAGCATTTT.

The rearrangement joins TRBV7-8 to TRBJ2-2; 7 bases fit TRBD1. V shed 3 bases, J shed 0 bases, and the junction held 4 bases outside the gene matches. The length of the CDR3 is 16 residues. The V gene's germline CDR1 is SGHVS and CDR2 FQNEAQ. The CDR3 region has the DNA TGTGCCAGCAGCTTCGGGACAGCAACGAACACCGGGGAGCTGTTTTTT. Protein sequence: CASSFGTATNTGELFF.

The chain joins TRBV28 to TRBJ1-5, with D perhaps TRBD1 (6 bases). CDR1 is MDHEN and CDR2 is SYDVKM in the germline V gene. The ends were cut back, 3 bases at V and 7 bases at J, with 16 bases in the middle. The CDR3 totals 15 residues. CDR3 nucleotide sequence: TGTGCCAGCAGTTTTGCGGGGGGCGGATGGCAGCCCCAGCATTTT. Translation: CASSFAGGGWQPQHF.

The DNA for the CDR3 is TGTGCCAGCAGCCTTGGAGCAGCTAACTATGGCTACACCTTC. It is translated as CASSLGAANYGYTF. J is TRBJ1-2 and V is TRBV6-6; D gene uncertain. The V and J ends lost 6 bases and 0 bases respectively, with 11 bases between them. The CDR3 covers 14 residues. Per the germline V gene, CDR1 is MNHNY and CDR2 is SVGAGI (reference sequence).

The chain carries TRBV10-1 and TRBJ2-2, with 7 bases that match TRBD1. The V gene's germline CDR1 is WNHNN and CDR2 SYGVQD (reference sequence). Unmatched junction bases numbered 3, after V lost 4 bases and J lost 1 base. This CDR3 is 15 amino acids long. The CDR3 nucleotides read TGCGCCAGCAGTGTCGGGACAGTGAACACCGGGGAGCTGTTTTTT. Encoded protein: CASSVGTVNTGELFF.

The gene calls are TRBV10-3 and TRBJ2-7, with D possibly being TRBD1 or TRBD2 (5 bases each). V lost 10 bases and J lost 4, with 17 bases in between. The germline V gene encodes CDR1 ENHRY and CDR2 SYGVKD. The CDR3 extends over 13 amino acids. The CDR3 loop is CATTIEGRYEQYF. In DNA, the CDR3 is TGTGCCACCACGATCGAGGGACGGTACGAGCAGTACTTC.

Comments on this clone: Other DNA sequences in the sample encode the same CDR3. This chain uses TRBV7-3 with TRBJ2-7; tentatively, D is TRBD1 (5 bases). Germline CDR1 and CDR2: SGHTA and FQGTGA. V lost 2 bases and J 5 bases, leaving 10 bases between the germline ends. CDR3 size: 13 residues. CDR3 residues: CASSLRQGDEQYF. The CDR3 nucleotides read TGTGCCAGCAGCTTACGCCAGGGCGACGAGCAGTACTTC.

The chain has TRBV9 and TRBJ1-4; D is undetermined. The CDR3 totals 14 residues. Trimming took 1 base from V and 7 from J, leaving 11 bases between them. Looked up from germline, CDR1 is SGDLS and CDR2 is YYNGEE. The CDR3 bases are TGTGCCAGCAGCGTAAGTCAGTTGGGTGAAAAACTGTTTTTT. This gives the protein CASSVSQLGEKLFF.

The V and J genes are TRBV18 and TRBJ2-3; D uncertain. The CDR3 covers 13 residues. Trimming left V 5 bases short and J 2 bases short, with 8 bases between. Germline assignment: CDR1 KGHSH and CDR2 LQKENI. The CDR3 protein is CASSSGLTDTQYF. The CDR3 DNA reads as TGTGCCAGCTCATCCGGCCTCACAGATACGCAGTATTTT.

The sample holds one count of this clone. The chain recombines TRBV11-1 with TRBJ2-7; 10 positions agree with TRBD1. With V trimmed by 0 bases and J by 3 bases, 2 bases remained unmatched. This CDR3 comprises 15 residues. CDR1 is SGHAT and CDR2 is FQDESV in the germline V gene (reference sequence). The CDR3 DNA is TGTGCCAGCAGCTTAGCGGACAGGGGGTTCTACGAGCAGTACTTC. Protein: CASSLADRGFYEQYF.

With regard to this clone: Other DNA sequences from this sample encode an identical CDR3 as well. DNA of the CDR3: TGCGCCAGCAGCTTGGAGGGAGCGGGAGTGTACAATGAGCAGTTCTTC. As protein: CASSLEGAGVYNEQFF. The V gene is TRBV5-1, the J gene TRBJ2-1; 8 positions match TRBD2. CDR1 SGHRS and CDR2 YFSETQ come from the germline V gene. Losses at the gene ends were 0 bases for V and 4 bases for J; bases not matched to a gene: 6. This CDR3 comprises 16 residues.

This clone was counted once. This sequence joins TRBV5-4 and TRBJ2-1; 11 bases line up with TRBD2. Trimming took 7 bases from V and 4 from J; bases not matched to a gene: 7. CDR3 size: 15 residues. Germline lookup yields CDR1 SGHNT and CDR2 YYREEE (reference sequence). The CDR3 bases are TGTGCCAGCGGACTGATAGCGGGAGGGTACAATGAGCAGTTCTTC. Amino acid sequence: CASGLIAGGYNEQFF. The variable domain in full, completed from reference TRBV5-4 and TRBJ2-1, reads ETGVTQSPTHLIKTRGQQVTLRCSSQSGHNTVSWYQQALGQGPQFIFQYYREEENGRGNFPPRFSGLQFPNYSSELNVNALELDDSALYLCASGLIAGGYNEQFFGPGTRLTVL.

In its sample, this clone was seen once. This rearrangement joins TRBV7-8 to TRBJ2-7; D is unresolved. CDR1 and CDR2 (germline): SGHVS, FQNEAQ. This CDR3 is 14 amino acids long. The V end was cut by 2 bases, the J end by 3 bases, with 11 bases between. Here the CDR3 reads CASSLSGQNYEQYF. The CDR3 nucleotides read TGTGCCAGCAGCTTATCCGGGCAGAACTACGAGCAGTACTTC.

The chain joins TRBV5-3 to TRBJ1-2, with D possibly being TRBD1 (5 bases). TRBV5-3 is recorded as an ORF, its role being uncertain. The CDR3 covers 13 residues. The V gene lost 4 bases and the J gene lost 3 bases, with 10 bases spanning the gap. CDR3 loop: CARSEQEYYGYTF. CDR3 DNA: TGTGCCAGAAGCGAACAGGAGTACTATGGCTACACCTTC.

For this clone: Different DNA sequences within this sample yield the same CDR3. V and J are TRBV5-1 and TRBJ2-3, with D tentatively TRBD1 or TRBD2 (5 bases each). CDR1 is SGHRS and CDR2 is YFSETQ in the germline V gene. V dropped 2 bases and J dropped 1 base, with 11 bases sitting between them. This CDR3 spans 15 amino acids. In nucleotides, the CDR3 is TGCGCCAGCAGCTTAGAGGGGCGGGGCACAGATACGCAGTATTTT. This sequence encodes CASSLEGRGTDTQYF. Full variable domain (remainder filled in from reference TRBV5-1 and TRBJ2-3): KAGVTQTPRYLIKTRGQQVTLSCSPISGHRSVSWYQQTPGQGLQFLFEYFSETQRNKGNFPGRFSGRQFSNSRSEMNVSTLELGDSALYLCASSLEGRGTDTQYFGPGTRLTVL.

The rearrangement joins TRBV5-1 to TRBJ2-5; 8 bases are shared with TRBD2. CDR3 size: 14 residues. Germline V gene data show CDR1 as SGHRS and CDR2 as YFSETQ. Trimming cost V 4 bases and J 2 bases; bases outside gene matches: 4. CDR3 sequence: CASSPAGDQETQYF. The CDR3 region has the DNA TGCGCCAGCAGCCCAGCGGGAGATCAAGAGACCCAGTACTTC.

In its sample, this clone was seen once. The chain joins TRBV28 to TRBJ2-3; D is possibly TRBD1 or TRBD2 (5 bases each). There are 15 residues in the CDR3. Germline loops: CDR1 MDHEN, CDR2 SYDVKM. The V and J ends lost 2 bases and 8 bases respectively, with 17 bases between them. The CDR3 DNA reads TGTGCCAGCAGTTTAGAGAGAGGGGCCTGGGGTACGCAGTATTTT. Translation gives CASSLERGAWGTQYF.

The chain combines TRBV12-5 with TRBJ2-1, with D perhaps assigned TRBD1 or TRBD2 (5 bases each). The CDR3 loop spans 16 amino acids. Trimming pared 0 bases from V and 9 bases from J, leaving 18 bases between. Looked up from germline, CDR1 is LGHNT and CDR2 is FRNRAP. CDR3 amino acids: CASGLVSGTPLTEQFF. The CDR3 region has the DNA TGTGCTAGTGGTTTGGTCTCCGGGACCCCTCTTACTGAGCAGTTCTTC.

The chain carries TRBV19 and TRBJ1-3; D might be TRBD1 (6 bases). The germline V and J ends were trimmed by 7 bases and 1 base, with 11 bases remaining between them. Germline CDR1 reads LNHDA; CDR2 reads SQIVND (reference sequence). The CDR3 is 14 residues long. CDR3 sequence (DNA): TGTGCCAGTATGTTGGGGGCTTCTGGAAACACCATATATTTT. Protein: CASMLGASGNTIYF.

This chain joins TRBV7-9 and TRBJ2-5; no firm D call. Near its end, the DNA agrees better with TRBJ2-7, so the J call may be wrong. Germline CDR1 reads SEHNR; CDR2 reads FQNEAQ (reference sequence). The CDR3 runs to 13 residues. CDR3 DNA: TGTGCCAGCAGCTTTATCGCCGACGACGAGCAGTACTTC. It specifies CASSFIADDEQYF.